This entry features one T cell receptor beta chain sequence. This entry comes from a study of blood T cell repertoires in COVID-19. Study details: PBMCs, B-cell-depleted T cells, or T cells were the source of the cDNA or gDNA that made up the material.

The trim removed 5 bases at V and 3 bases at J, leaving 5 bases unmatched. Looked up from germline, CDR1 is SGHTA and CDR2 is FQGNSA. The CDR3 contains 15 residues. In the study's own analysis: The authors estimated nucleated cell counts from reference gene primer amplification. Method: immunoSEQ multiplex PCR; TCRdb's copy keeps in-frame clones and lacks some. Clone size and V and J calls were adopted from that table, with D and trimming inferred from the DNA. This sample has under 120,000 clones, with under 80% found just once. The V gene is TRBV7-2, the J gene TRBJ1-5; 9 nucleotides agree with TRBD1. This receptor was taken from a man in his 70s with active or convalescent COVID-19. The sequencing input was peripheral blood. The CDR3 reads CASSLAQGANQPQHF. The CDR3 DNA sequence: TGTGCCAGCAGCCTCGCACAGGGGGCCAATCAGCCCCAGCATTTT. The whole variable domain, remainder taken from reference TRBV7-2 and TRBJ1-5, is GAGVSQSPSNKVTEKGKDVELRCDPISGHTALYWYRQSLGQGLEFLIYFQGNSAPDKSGLPSDRFSAERTGGSVSTLTIQRTQQEDSAVYLCASSLAQGANQPQHFGDGTRLSIL.